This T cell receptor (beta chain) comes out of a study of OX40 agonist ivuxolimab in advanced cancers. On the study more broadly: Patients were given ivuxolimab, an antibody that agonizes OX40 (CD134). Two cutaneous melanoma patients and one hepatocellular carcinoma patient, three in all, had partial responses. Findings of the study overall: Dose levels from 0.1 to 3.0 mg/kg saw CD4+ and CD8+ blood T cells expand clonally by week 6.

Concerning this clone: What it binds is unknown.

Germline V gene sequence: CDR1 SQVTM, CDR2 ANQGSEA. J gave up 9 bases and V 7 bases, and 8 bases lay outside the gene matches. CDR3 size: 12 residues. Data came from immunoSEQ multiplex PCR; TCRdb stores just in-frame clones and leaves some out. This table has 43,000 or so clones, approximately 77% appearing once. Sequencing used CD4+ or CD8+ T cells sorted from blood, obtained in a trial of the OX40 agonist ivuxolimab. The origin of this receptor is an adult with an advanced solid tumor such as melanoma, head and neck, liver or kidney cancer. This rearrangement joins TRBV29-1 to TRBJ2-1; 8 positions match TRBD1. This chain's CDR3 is CSAIRTGSEQFF. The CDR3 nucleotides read TGCAGCGCTATAAGGACAGGGTCTGAGCAGTTCTTC.